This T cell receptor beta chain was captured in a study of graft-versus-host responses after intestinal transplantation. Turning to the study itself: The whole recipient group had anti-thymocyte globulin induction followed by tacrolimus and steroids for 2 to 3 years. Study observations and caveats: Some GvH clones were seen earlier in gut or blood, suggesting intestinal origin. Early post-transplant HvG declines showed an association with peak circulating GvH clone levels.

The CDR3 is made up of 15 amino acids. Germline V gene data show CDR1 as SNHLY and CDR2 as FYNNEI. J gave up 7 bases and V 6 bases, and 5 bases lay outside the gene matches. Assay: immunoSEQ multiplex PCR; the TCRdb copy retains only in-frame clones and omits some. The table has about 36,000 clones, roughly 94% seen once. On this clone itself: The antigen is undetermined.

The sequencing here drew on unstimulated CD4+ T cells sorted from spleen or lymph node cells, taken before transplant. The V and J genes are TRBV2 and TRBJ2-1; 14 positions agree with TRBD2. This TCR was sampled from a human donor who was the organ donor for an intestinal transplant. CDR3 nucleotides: TGTGCCAGCAGAAGGACTAGCGGGGGGTCAAATGAGCAGTTCTTC. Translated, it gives CASRRTSGGSNEQFF.